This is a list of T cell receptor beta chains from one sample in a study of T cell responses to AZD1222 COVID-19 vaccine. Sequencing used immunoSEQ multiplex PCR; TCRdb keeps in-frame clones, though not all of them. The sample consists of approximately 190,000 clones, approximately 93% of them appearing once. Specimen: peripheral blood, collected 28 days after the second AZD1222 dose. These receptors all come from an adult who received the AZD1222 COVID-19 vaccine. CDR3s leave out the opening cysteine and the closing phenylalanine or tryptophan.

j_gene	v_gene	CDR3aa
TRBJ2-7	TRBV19	ASSINGLAGGLSYEQY
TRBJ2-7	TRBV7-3	ASSLIGGRAYEQY
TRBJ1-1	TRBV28	ASSLGRYGSMNTEAF
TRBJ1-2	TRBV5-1	ASSQFGRNGYT
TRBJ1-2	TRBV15	ATSSPLNRVSNGYT
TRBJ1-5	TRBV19	ASSVYRGGSNQPQH
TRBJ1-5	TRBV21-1	ASSKIAVPIKNRNQPQH
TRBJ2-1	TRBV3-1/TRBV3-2	ASSQGVEPRGQF
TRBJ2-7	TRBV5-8	ASSSMGLPANYEQY
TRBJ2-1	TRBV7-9	ASSSQQGGVNEQF
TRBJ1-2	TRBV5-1	ASSLVGPQDGYT
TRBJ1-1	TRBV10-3	AISVGPEAF
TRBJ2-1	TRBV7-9	ASSLDGSRFNEQF
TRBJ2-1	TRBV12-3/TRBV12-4	ASSLERVSEQF
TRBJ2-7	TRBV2	ASGSGTGSYEQY
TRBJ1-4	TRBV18	ASSQGPIRLLF
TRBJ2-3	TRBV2	AILPGGRADTQY
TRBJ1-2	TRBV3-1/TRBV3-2	ASSQDNGPGYT
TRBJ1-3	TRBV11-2	ASSSRREGSGNTIY
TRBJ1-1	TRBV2	ASKGRMNTEAF
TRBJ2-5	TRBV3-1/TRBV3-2	ASSQWGAGVQETQY
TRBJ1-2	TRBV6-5	ASRPDRRGGYT
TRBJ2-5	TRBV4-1	ASSHVGGGLQETQY
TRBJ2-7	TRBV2	AKRGQLSYEQY
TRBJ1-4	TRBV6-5	ASSFTEGNEKLF
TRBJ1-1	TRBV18	ASSPQGGNTEAF
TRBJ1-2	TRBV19	ASRPVGQNYGYT
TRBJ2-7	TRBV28	ASQTGTATYEQY
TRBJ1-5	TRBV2	ASSEEPQPQH
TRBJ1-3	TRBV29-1	SVGDTGGTGNTIY
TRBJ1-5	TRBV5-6	ASSLGRLVQPQH
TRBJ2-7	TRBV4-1	ASSHRSSGGTKSYNEQY
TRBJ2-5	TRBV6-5	ASSYSTRQYQETQY
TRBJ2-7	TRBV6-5	ASSYSAGSPYEQY
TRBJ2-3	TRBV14	ASSQAIGSGGPLLRDTQY
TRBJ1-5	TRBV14	ASSQDMDHPQH
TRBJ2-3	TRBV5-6	ASARGASGGRTDTQY
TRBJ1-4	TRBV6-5	ASSYSRRVTEKLF
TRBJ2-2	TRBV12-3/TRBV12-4	ASSGLFPGELF
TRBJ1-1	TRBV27	ASRQDTEAF
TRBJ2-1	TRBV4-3	ASSYQRTGSNEQF
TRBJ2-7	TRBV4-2	ASSQDTGGREQY
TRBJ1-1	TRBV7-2	ASSWRTGRAEAF
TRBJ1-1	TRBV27	ASSPPGDTEAF
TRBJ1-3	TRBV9	ASTRGLSGNTIY